This TCR beta chain was found in a study of identical twins. TCRdb redid the calling of the 5' RACE reads with MiXCR, one entry per CDR3 protein. Of hundreds of thousands of distinct CDR3 sequences in the sample, approximately 20% were seen once. Healthy Caucasians supplied all donations. The same sample was also used in a study of yellow fever vaccine responses in identical twins. That paper adds: Reportedly, the response of twins' T cells to the vaccine seemed partly convergent, partly personalized.

The sequence derives from a woman aged 18 to 35 in good health. Specimen: CD4+ T cells sorted from blood.

The CDR3 here is CASSTARGETQYF. The CDR3 DNA reads as TGCGCCAGCAGCACTGCCAGGGGAGAGACCCAGTACTTC. This rearrangement joins TRBV5-1 to TRBJ2-5; possible D gene TRBD1, 6 bases. Germline V gives CDR1 SGHRS, CDR2 YFSETQ. V dropped 4 bases and J dropped 4 bases, with 11 bases sitting between them. CDR3 length equals 13 residues.